This T cell receptor beta chain was recorded in a study of OX40 agonist ivuxolimab in advanced cancers. The method was immunoSEQ multiplex PCR; TCRdb's version includes in-frame clones alone and lacks a portion of them. The sample includes more than 95,000 clones, approximately 90% of them seen just once. The germline V gene encodes CDR1 SQVTM and CDR2 ANQGSEA. V shed 2 bases, J shed 1 base, and the junction held 4 bases outside the gene matches. CDR3 size: 14 residues. The clonotype was recovered from an adult with an advanced solid tumor such as melanoma, head and neck, liver or kidney cancer. This specimen consisted of CD4+ or CD8+ T cells sorted from blood, obtained in a trial of the OX40 agonist ivuxolimab. The V and J genes are TRBV29-1 and TRBJ2-7, with TRBD2 matching 8 bases. For the CDR3, the DNA is TGCAGCGTTGAAATAGCGGGGAGATCCTACGAGCAGTACTTC. Translated, it gives CSVEIAGRSYEQYF.